The 28 T cell receptor beta chains below all came from one sample that was sequenced in a study of cytomegalovirus exposure and HLA in healthy donors (dated by TCRdb to about 2017). The receptor library was made with the immunoSEQ multiplex PCR assay. The multiplex PCR relied on a mix of 60 forward primers for TCR Vbeta segments and 13 reverse primers for TCR Jbeta segments. Sourced from immuneACCESS, this table was stored by TCRdb with only in-frame sequences that have V and J called. A share of the clones is absent; for the studies checked, an unresolved V gene accounts for under half, and the remainder has no known explanation. In this sample the table shows roughly 110,000 clones, under 90% of which occur a single time. The top ten clonotypes cover about 2.7% of the sample. Specimen: PBMCs. Source of these receptors: a woman aged 18-29 years in good health and CMV-seronegative.

The chain is built from TRBV11-2 and TRBJ1-2; possibly TRBD1 for D (6 bases). Germline CDR1 is SGHAT and CDR2 is FQNNGV. There are 14 residues in the CDR3. Trimming removed 0 bases from V and 7 bases from J, with 12 bases in between. The CDR3 spells CASSLERGGLGYTF. The DNA for the CDR3 is TGTGCCAGCAGCTTAGAGAGGGGGGGCCTTGGCTACACCTTC.

The CDR3 DNA reads TGTGCCAGCAGTTACTCGATCGCGGGGGGGCGGGATACGCAGTATTTT. It is translated as CASSYSIAGGRDTQYF. The V and J genes are TRBV6-5 and TRBJ2-3, with TRBD2 identical over 9 bases. CDR3 size: 16 residues. Trimming took 0 bases from V and 6 from J; bases not matched to a gene: 7. CDR1 MNHEY and CDR2 SVGAGI come from the germline V gene.

The rearrangement joins TRBV28 to TRBJ1-2; D unresolved. There are 14 residues in the CDR3. With 6 bases removed from V and 5 bases from J, the gap between germline ends came to 16 bases. Germline CDR1 reads MDHEN; CDR2 reads SYDVKM. The CDR3 nucleotides are TGTGCCAGCAGCCGACTAGGGTACCCATATGGCTACACCTTC. Its translation: CASSRLGYPYGYTF.

The J gene is TRBJ2-7, the V gene TRBV18; D perhaps matches TRBD1 (5 bases). Per germline, CDR1 KGHSH and CDR2 LQKENI. CDR3 size: 16 residues. The germline V and J ends were trimmed by 0 bases and 4 bases, with 16 bases remaining between them. The CDR3 region is CASSPPRTPAGYEQYF. The DNA of the CDR3 is TGTGCCAGCTCACCACCGAGGACACCGGCAGGTTACGAGCAGTACTTC.

The rearrangement uses TRBV7-2 and TRBJ1-5; D perhaps matches TRBD1 (6 bases). The germline gives CDR1 SGHTA, CDR2 FQGNSA. The CDR3 is made up of 14 amino acids. The V gene lost 5 bases and the J gene lost 6 bases, with 14 bases spanning the gap. Here the CDR3 reads CASSPGTRGQPQHF. CDR3 bases: TGTGCCAGCAGCCCGGGGACAAGGGGTCAGCCCCAGCATTTT.

The chain recombines TRBV7-2 with TRBJ1-2; unclear D gene. There are 13 residues in the CDR3. Trimming shortened V by 1 base and J by 8 bases, and 11 bases separated the two germline ends. Germline CDR1 and CDR2: SGHTA and FQGNSA. The CDR3 spells CASSLGHSDGYTF. For the CDR3, the DNA is TGTGCCAGCAGCTTAGGACACAGTGACGGCTACACCTTC.

This clone was observed a single time. This chain connects TRBV19 to TRBJ1-2; no clear D gene. Trimming pared 0 bases from V and 4 bases from J, leaving 12 bases between. This CDR3 region has 15 residues. Germline V gives CDR1 LNHDA, CDR2 SQIVND (reference sequence). CDR3 in DNA: TGTGCCAGTAGTATAGATAGGACCGAGGGCTATGGCTACACCTTC. This sequence encodes CASSIDRTEGYGYTF.

The CDR3 nucleotides are TGTGCCAGCAGGGGTCCAGCGGGAGGCCCCCAAGAGACCCAGTACTTC. It codes for CASRGPAGGPQETQYF. The chain carries TRBV7-9 and TRBJ2-5; 9 bases are shared with TRBD2. Germline lookup yields CDR1 SEHNR and CDR2 FQNEAQ (reference sequence). V shed 6 bases, J shed 1 base, and the junction held 9 bases outside the gene matches. This CDR3 region has 16 residues.

V gene TRBV5-1 combines with J gene TRBJ2-7; 9 positions match TRBD1. The CDR3 has 16 residues. Germline V gives CDR1 SGHRS, CDR2 YFSETQ. V dropped 0 bases and J dropped 3; count of bases not matched to a gene: 7. The CDR3: CASSLVELTGGYEQYF. In DNA form, the CDR3 reads TGCGCCAGCAGCTTGGTTGAATTGACAGGGGGCTACGAGCAGTACTTC.

This sequence joins TRBV5-1 and TRBJ1-4; D not resolved. The CDR3 runs to 13 residues. V gave up 3 bases and J gave up 6 bases, with 9 bases separating them. The germline CDR1 and CDR2 sequences are SGHRS and YFSETQ. The CDR3 coding sequence is TGCGCCAGCAGCTGGGCGCGTGATGAAAAACTGTTTTTT. Residues: CASSWARDEKLFF.

This clone came up a few times. The chain joins TRBV4-1 to TRBJ2-7, with TRBD2 matching 9 bases. Germline-derived CDR1 and CDR2 are MGHRA and YSYEKL. The V and J ends lost 2 bases and 4 bases, in that order; junction bases with no gene match: 9. The CDR3 consists of 16 residues. CDR3: CASSQIQVAGAYEQYF. The DNA of the CDR3 is TGCGCCAGCAGCCAAATTCAGGTAGCGGGAGCGTACGAGCAGTACTTC.

The V call is TRBV28, the J call TRBJ1-1; no firm D call. V dropped 6 bases and J dropped 1 base, with 12 bases sitting between them. Germline-derived CDR1 and CDR2 are MDHEN and SYDVKM. The CDR3 extends over 14 amino acids. The DNA of the CDR3 is TGTGCCAGCAGAGCGGGCCAGCCGAACACTGAAGCTTTCTTT. Translating gives CASRAGQPNTEAFF. The full variable domain, with the rest looked up from reference TRBV28 and TRBJ1-1, is DVKVTQSSRYLVKRTGEKVFLECVQDMDHENMFWYRQDPGLGLRLIYFSYDVKMKEKGDIPEGYSVSREKKERFSLILESASTNQTSMYLCASRAGQPNTEAFFGQGTRLTVV.

The chain is built from TRBV6-1 and TRBJ2-5; TRBD2 agrees at 7 bases. The CDR3 sequence is 14 residues long. Germline V lookup: CDR1 MNHNS, CDR2 SASEGT. The junction had 10 bases not matched to a gene; V was cut back by 8 bases and J by 4 bases. The CDR3 DNA reads TGTGCCAGCCTGGCCGGGGGGAGAGGAGAGACCCAGTACTTC. It codes for CASLAGGRGETQYF.

V gene TRBV7-9 combines with J gene TRBJ2-7, with D maybe TRBD2 (6 bases). V lost 2 bases, J lost 2 bases, and 19 bases lay in between. Per the germline V gene, CDR1 is SEHNR and CDR2 is FQNEAQ (reference sequence). The CDR3 is 17 amino acids. CDR3 coding DNA: TGTGCCAGCAGCTTATTCAAATCGGGAGATGGGGCCTACGAGCAGTACTTC. Translated, it gives CASSLFKSGDGAYEQYF.

Concerning this clone itself: A junction end diverges from the germline sequence, so it may reflect a read error. This sequence joins TRBV6-4 and TRBJ1-2; TRBD1 aligns across 8 bases. This CDR3 is built from 10 residues. Germline V gene lookup returns CDR1 MRHNA and CDR2 SNTAGT. This CDR3 reads CASTGRQGQF. As DNA, the CDR3 is TGTGCCAGCACCGGAAGACAGGGGCAATTC.

The rearrangement uses TRBV11-1 and TRBJ2-7; D might be TRBD1 (5 bases). The CDR3 sequence is 14 residues long. Trimming removed 4 bases from V and 3 bases from J, with 13 bases in between. Germline CDR1 reads SGHAT; CDR2 reads FQDESV (reference sequence). CDR3 bases: TGTGCCAGCAGCTCAAGACAGCCCGTCTACGAGCAGTACTTC. Amino acids: CASSSRQPVYEQYF.

This clone showed up just once. The chain employs TRBV5-1 and TRBJ1-1, with 10 bases identical to TRBD1. J was trimmed by 3 bases and V by 2 bases; bases with no gene match: 7. Germline assignment: CDR1 SGHRS and CDR2 YFSETQ. The CDR3 extends over 16 amino acids. DNA for the CDR3: TGCGCCAGCAGCTTCGGACAGGGGGTCGGGGACACTGAAGCTTTCTTT. Protein sequence: CASSFGQGVGDTEAFF.

This clone was counted between two and nine times. The chain recombines TRBV2 with TRBJ1-1; 8 bases are a match to TRBD1. V dropped 7 bases and J dropped 6; count of bases not matched to a gene: 10. The CDR3 has 14 amino acids. Per the germline V gene, CDR1 is SNHLY and CDR2 is FYNNEI. Here the CDR3 reads CASTQDRVEPEAFF. DNA for the CDR3: TGTGCCAGCACCCAGGACAGGGTGGAACCTGAAGCTTTCTTT.

The rearrangement joins TRBV30 to TRBJ1-1; TRBD1 is a possible D gene (6 bases). Germline values: CDR1 GTSNPN, CDR2 SVGIG (reference sequence). V was shortened by 3 bases and J by 3 bases, with 14 bases between the two germline ends. This CDR3 comprises 14 residues. This chain's CDR3 is CAWRQGAGYTEAFF. DNA for the CDR3: TGTGCCTGGAGACAGGGAGCGGGGTACACTGAAGCTTTCTTT.

The chain links TRBV1 to TRBJ2-3; TRBD2, the D gene given by the table, was not confirmed from the DNA. TRBV1 is given as a pseudogene. This CDR3 spans 17 amino acids. Written as DNA, the CDR3 is TGCACCAGCAGCCAGTCCCCCAGACTAGCGGGGACAGATACGCAGTATTTT. Amino acids: CTSSQSPRLAGTDTQYF.

This chain links TRBV5-6 with TRBJ2-7; 8 bases line up with TRBD1. J gave up 2 bases and V 4 bases, and 5 bases lay outside the gene matches. This CDR3 spans 14 amino acids. Germline CDR1 and CDR2: SGHDT and YYEEEE. This CDR3 reads CASSLGDRPYEQYF. CDR3 nucleotides: TGTGCCAGCAGCCTCGGGGACAGGCCCTACGAGCAGTACTTC.

This chain links TRBV13 with TRBJ1-1, with 9 bases aligning to TRBD1. After removal of 5 bases from V and 0 bases from J, the junction contained 19 bases not matched to a gene. Germline CDR1 and CDR2: PRHDT and FYEKMQ (reference sequence). This CDR3 has 20 residues. This CDR3 is CASSVYTGGRYRLMNTEAFF. DNA of the CDR3: TGTGCCAGCAGCGTTTATACAGGGGGCAGATACCGACTCATGAACACTGAAGCTTTCTTT.

This chain joins TRBV7-9 and TRBJ2-5, with D perhaps being TRBD1 or TRBD2 (5 bases each). The J call is in doubt because the DNA end fits TRBJ2-7 better. Germline CDR1 and CDR2: SEHNR and FQNEAQ (reference sequence). CDR3 length equals 18 residues. This CDR3 reads CASSLALDRPGGSYEQYF. The CDR3 nucleotides read TGTGCCAGCAGCTTAGCCCTGGACCGCCCTGGGGGCTCCTACGAGCAGTACTTC.

The sample holds a few counts of this clone. The chain joins TRBV7-2 to TRBJ2-5; 10 nucleotides align to TRBD1. Germline V lookup: CDR1 SGHTA, CDR2 FQGNSA. There are 15 residues in the CDR3. Losses at the gene ends were 4 bases for V and 4 bases for J; bases not matched to a gene: 6. CDR3 region: CASSWTGGNGETQYF. CDR3 DNA: TGTGCCAGCAGCTGGACAGGGGGGAATGGAGAGACCCAGTACTTC.

The V gene is TRBV11-2, the J gene TRBJ1-3; D remains ambiguous. V lost 2 bases and J 4 bases, leaving 12 bases between the germline ends. The CDR3 totals 15 residues. CDR1 SGHAT and CDR2 FQNNGV come from the germline V gene. The chain's CDR3 is CASSLTGARGNTIYF. The CDR3 DNA reads as TGTGCCAGCAGCTTAACCGGAGCTCGCGGAAACACCATATATTTT.

The chain couples TRBV5-1 to TRBJ2-3, with D maybe TRBD2 (5 bases). V was pared by 4 bases and J by 3 bases, with 15 bases between. The germline V gene has CDR1 SGHRS and CDR2 YFSETQ. This CDR3 contains 15 residues. The CDR3 reads CASSRGREWTDTQYF. The CDR3, as DNA: TGCGCCAGCAGCCGGGGAAGGGAATGGACAGATACGCAGTATTTT.

V and J are TRBV5-4 and TRBJ2-7, with TRBD2 matching 12 bases. CDR3 size: 15 residues. Germline loops: CDR1 SGHNT, CDR2 YYREEE (reference sequence). V lost 0 bases, J lost 4 bases, and 2 bases stayed unmatched. CDR3 in amino acids: CASSLGTSGTYEQYF. Written as DNA, the CDR3 is TGTGCCAGCAGCTTGGGGACTAGCGGGACTTACGAGCAGTACTTC.

The table lists this clone with a few counts. The chain couples TRBV6-5 to TRBJ1-1; maybe TRBD1 (6 bases). The CDR3 length is 14 residues. CDR1 MNHEY and CDR2 SVGAGI come from the germline V gene. The V end lost 5 bases, the J end lost 6 bases, and 16 bases lay between the germline ends. CDR3: CASSNAGAGAEAFF. The CDR3 nucleotides read TGTGCCAGCAGTAATGCGGGGGCGGGCGCTGAAGCTTTCTTT.